This passage covers 21 T cell receptor beta chains from one sample sequenced in a study of blood T cell repertoires in COVID-19. Clones were sequenced by immunoSEQ multiplex PCR, and TCRdb holds only the in-frame ones, with some missing. The sample lists roughly 50,000 clones, 70% to 90% occurring once. Material: peripheral blood. The receptors originated from an elderly woman with COVID-19, enrolled during active disease.

The chain is built from TRBV9 and TRBJ2-1; TRBD1 aligns across 7 bases. CDR3 length: 16 amino acids. Per germline, CDR1 SGDLS and CDR2 YYNGEE. V dropped 2 bases and J dropped 5; count of bases not matched to a gene: 10. CDR3 nucleotide sequence: TGTGCCAGCAGCGTCAAAGGACAGGAACCTGACAATGAGCAGTTCTTC. Protein product: CASSVKGQEPDNEQFF. Full variable domain (outside the CDR3, taken from reference TRBV9 and TRBJ2-1): DSGVTQTPKHLITATGQRVTLRCSPRSGDLSVYWYQQSLDQGLQFLIQYYNGEERAKGNILERFSAQQFPDLHSELNLSSLELGDSALYFCASSVKGQEPDNEQFFGPGTRLTVL.

CDR3 sequence: CASSQVPRPGQSYEQYF. DNA for the CDR3: TGTGCCAGCAGCCAAGTACCACGGCCGGGTCAGTCCTACGAGCAGTACTTC. This sequence joins TRBV14 and TRBJ2-7; D unclear. Looked up from germline, CDR1 is SGHDN and CDR2 is FVKESK. The V end was cut by 1 base, the J end by 1 base, with 17 bases between. The length of the CDR3 is 17 residues.

This chain links TRBV3-1 (or the pseudogene TRBV3-2) with TRBJ1-5; 10 bases are shared with TRBD1. The CDR3 spans 16 residues. V was pared by 8 bases and J by 0 bases, with 7 bases of the junction left unmatched. Germline assignment: CDR1 LGHDT and CDR2 YNNKEL (reference sequence). In nucleotides, the CDR3 is TGTGCCAGCGGACAGGGGGGGGGTTATAGCAATCAGCCCCAGCATTTT. As protein: CASGQGGGYSNQPQHF.

This sequence joins TRBV11-3 and TRBJ2-3, with D unclear. From germline, CDR1 is SGHNT and CDR2 YENEEA. Trimming took 1 base from V and 6 from J, leaving 8 bases between them. The CDR3 loop spans 13 amino acids. The CDR3 DNA follows: TGTGCCAGCAGCTTAGGCTCAGCGGATACGCAGTATTTT. Its protein product is CASSLGSADTQYF.

This sequence joins TRBV6-2 or TRBV6-3 and TRBJ1-4, with D maybe TRBD1 (6 bases). The V and J ends lost 1 base and 6 bases respectively, with 12 bases between them. The germline gives CDR1 MNHEY, CDR2 SVGEGT. The CDR3 is made up of 15 amino acids. As DNA, the CDR3 is TGTGCCAGCAGTTACTTCGGACAGATAGATGAAAAACTGTTTTTT. It encodes CASSYFGQIDEKLFF.

The gene calls are TRBV19 and TRBJ1-2; 7 nucleotides agree with TRBD1. Germline lookup yields CDR1 LNHDA and CDR2 SQIVND (reference sequence). V lost 5 bases and J lost 3; bases outside the gene matches: 6. The CDR3 consists of 14 residues. CDR3 nucleotide sequence: TGTGCCAGTAGTCTCCCCGGGACAGACTATGGCTACACCTTC. Translation gives CASSLPGTDYGYTF.

The chain combines TRBV12-3 or TRBV12-4 with TRBJ2-7; D perhaps matches TRBD1 (8 bases). Trimming removed 1 base at V and 12 bases at J, with 13 bases between. The CDR3 is made up of 12 amino acids. The CDR3: CASSLDRGGRYF. The CDR3 DNA follows: TGTGCCAGCAGTTTAGACAGGGGGGGACGGTACTTC.

The rearrangement links TRBV2 to TRBJ1-5; no firm D call. V was trimmed by 1 base and J by 3 bases, leaving 7 bases between them. CDR3 length: 14 residues. Germline V gives CDR1 SNHLY, CDR2 FYNNEI. The CDR3 nucleotides are TGTGCCAGCAGTGAAGGACAAATCAATCAGCCCCAGCATTTT. This codes for CASSEGQINQPQHF. Combining the CDR3 with reference TRBV2 and TRBJ1-5 gives the whole variable domain EPEVTQTPSHQVTQMGQEVILRCVPISNHLYFYWYRQILGQKVEFLVSFYNNEISEKSEIFDDQFSVERPDGSNFTLKIRSTKLEDSAMYFCASSEGQINQPQHFGDGTRLSIL.

The chain joins TRBV4-2 to TRBJ2-5; 9 bases agree with TRBD1. CDR3 length: 16 residues. After removal of 0 bases from V and 4 bases from J, the junction contained 6 bases not matched to a gene. CDR1 LGHNA and CDR2 YNFKEQ come from the germline V gene. As DNA, the CDR3 is TGTGCCAGCAGCCAAGAGTCACAGGGGGCAGGAGAGACCCAGTACTTC. Its protein is CASSQESQGAGETQYF.

The chain uses TRBV9 and TRBJ2-2, with 11 bases matching TRBD1. CDR1 SGDLS and CDR2 YYNGEE come from the germline V gene. The CDR3 contains 17 residues. V lost 3 bases and J lost 13; bases outside the gene matches: 17. CDR3 sequence: CASSALTGTGGVSGLFF. The CDR3 nucleotides are TGTGCCAGCAGCGCCCTTACCGGGACAGGGGGTGTTAGTGGGCTGTTTTTT.

V gene TRBV12-3 or TRBV12-4 combines with J gene TRBJ1-1, with D maybe TRBD1 (5 bases). With 5 bases removed from V and 8 bases from J, the gap between germline ends came to 9 bases. The CDR3 sequence is 11 residues long. For the CDR3, the DNA is TGTGCCAGCAGTCAAGGGGCGGAAGCTTTCTTT. This encodes CASSQGAEAFF.

The chain recombines TRBV7-9 with TRBJ1-5; 8 bases align to TRBD1. CDR3 length: 14 amino acids. The germline gives CDR1 SEHNR, CDR2 FQNEAQ (reference sequence). The V segment lost 5 bases and the J segment 5 bases; nucleotides outside the gene matches: 5. This CDR3 is CASSPGTGYQPQHF. The CDR3 region has the DNA TGTGCCAGCAGCCCCGGGACAGGCTATCAGCCCCAGCATTTT.

The chain is built from TRBV6-6 and TRBJ1-2, with unresolved D. This CDR3 is 15 amino acids long. Germline loops: CDR1 MNHNY, CDR2 SVGAGI (reference sequence). V lost 2 bases, J lost 6 bases, and 16 bases lay in between. CDR3 nucleotide sequence: TGTGCCAGCAGTTACACCCGGAGTCATAAGGATGGCTACACCTTC. It is translated as CASSYTRSHKDGYTF.

The CDR3 DNA reads TGTGCCAGCTCGTCCGGGACAGGGGATCCTGAAAAACTGTTTTTT. Translation gives CASSSGTGDPEKLFF. This sequence joins TRBV18 and TRBJ1-4; 10 bases are a match to TRBD1. With 6 bases clipped from V and 7 bases from J, the junction kept 8 bases outside the gene matches. The CDR3 has 15 residues. The germline CDR1 and CDR2 sequences are KGHSH and LQKENI.

The J gene is TRBJ2-7, the V gene TRBV7-3, with TRBD1 as a possible D gene (6 bases). Germline CDR1 is SGHTA and CDR2 is FQGTGA. The CDR3 is 14 residues long. The V end was cut by 5 bases, the J end by 0 bases, with 11 bases between. This CDR3 reads CASSPDRFSYEQYF. The CDR3 region has the DNA TGTGCCAGCAGCCCCGACAGGTTCTCCTACGAGCAGTACTTC.

The chain uses TRBV12-3 or TRBV12-4 and TRBJ2-3; no firm D call. This CDR3 has 12 amino acids. V dropped 6 bases and J dropped 9 bases, with 13 bases sitting between them. The CDR3 DNA is TGTGCCAGCAGCCGACGGTACGGGACGCAGTATTTT. This codes for CASSRRYGTQYF.

This chain uses TRBV9 with TRBJ2-7; 8 bases align to TRBD2. The CDR3 covers 14 residues. Trimming cost V 5 bases and J 0 bases; bases outside gene matches: 4. Germline V gene data show CDR1 as SGDLS and CDR2 as YYNGEE. The CDR3 is CASSYSGNSYEQYF. The CDR3 nucleotides are TGTGCCAGCAGTTATAGCGGGAACTCCTACGAGCAGTACTTC.

The rearrangement joins TRBV28 to TRBJ2-3; 7 nucleotides match TRBD2. The J segment lost 2 bases and the V segment lost 5 bases, leaving 4 bases of the junction unmatched. From germline, CDR1 is MDHEN and CDR2 SYDVKM. The CDR3 spans 14 residues. The CDR3 reads CASSIAGITDTQYF. CDR3 DNA: TGTGCCAGCAGTATAGCGGGCATCACAGATACGCAGTATTTT.

This clone was detected only once. The same CDR3 can be traced to other DNA sequences in this sample. The chain links TRBV7-2 to TRBJ1-5, with D tentatively TRBD1 (5 bases). Trimming removed 1 base at V and 3 bases at J, with 10 bases between. The V gene's germline CDR1 is SGHTA and CDR2 FQGNSA. The CDR3 runs to 15 residues. This CDR3 reads CASSLDAGLNQPQHF. Written as DNA, the CDR3 is TGTGCCAGCAGCTTAGATGCGGGGCTCAATCAGCCCCAGCATTTT.

CDR3 nucleotides: TGTGCCAGCAGCACAAATAGGGGCGAGACCCAGTACTTC. It codes for CASSTNRGETQYF. V is TRBV7-2 and J is TRBJ2-5, with a possible D match to TRBD1 (5 bases). Looked up from germline, CDR1 is SGHTA and CDR2 is FQGNSA. Trimming took off 5 bases at V and 5 bases at J, with 12 bases between the two ends. The CDR3 length is 13 residues.

V and J are TRBV15 and TRBJ1-4; D is perhaps TRBD1 (5 bases). Germline V gene data show CDR1 as LNHNV and CDR2 as YYDKDF (reference sequence). This CDR3 contains 14 residues. V was pared by 1 base and J by 7 bases, with 10 bases between. The CDR3 DNA reads TGTGCCACCAGCAGAGGCAGGGAAGGTGAAAAACTGTTTTTT. It specifies CATSRGREGEKLFF.